Shown below are 19 T cell receptor beta chains from a single sample sequenced in a study of T cell repertoires in cytomegalovirus infection. No antigen is known for these receptors. TCRdb fed the reads into MiXCR, producing one record per CDR3 protein. The sample carries some 700,000 distinct CDR3 sequences, 30% to 35% recorded once. The source material was cultured PBMCs, sampled from culture after CMV antigen stimulation. These receptors came from a human donor in good health (CMV status not recorded). Some clones in this sample may be carry-over from other donors' samples.

This chain connects TRBV12-5 to TRBJ2-5; TRBD2 agrees at 16 bases. J gave up 5 bases and V 6 bases, and 9 bases lay outside the gene matches. The CDR3 has 17 residues. Per the germline V gene, CDR1 is LGHNT and CDR2 is FRNRAP. The CDR3 bases are TGTGCTAGTGGGCCGGGGACTAGCGGGAGGGCCACGGAGACCCAGTACTTC. It encodes CASGPGTSGRATETQYF. Filled out from reference TRBV12-5 and TRBJ2-5, the complete variable domain reads DARVTQTPRHKVTEMGQEVTMRCQPILGHNTVFWYRQTMMQGLELLAYFRNRAPLDDSGMPKDRFSAEMPDATLATLKIQPSEPRDSAVYFCASGPGTSGRATETQYFGPGTRLLVL.

This clonotype was found once. The chain has TRBV27 and TRBJ1-2; D possibly corresponds to TRBD1 (5 bases). CDR1 is MNHEY and CDR2 is SMNVEV in the germline V gene (reference sequence). This CDR3 spans 15 amino acids. Trimming removed 0 bases from V and 5 bases from J, with 13 bases in between. The CDR3 nucleotides read TGTGCCAGCAGTTTATCTGGGGCCTTCCTATATGGCTACACCTTC. It is translated as CASSLSGAFLYGYTF.

The sample holds a few counts of this clonotype. The gene calls are TRBV12-3 or TRBV12-4 and TRBJ2-2; 10 bases match TRBD1. Trimming cost V 9 bases and J 5 bases; bases outside gene matches: 9. The length of the CDR3 is 15 residues. The CDR3 coding sequence is TGTGCCAGTTACAACCTGGGACAGGGGACCGGGGAGCTGTTTTTT. Its protein is CASYNLGQGTGELFF.

The table lists this clonotype with a count of one. The chain carries TRBV4-3 and TRBJ1-3; D is undetermined. Germline loops: CDR1 LGHNA, CDR2 YSLEER. The CDR3 contains 18 residues. V was trimmed by 0 bases and J by 4 bases, leaving 19 bases between them. Here the CDR3 reads CASSQDLGRSWSGNTIYF. The CDR3 nucleotides read TGCGCCAGCAGCCAAGATCTCGGCAGGTCTTGGTCCGGAAACACCATATATTTT.

The chain links TRBV7-6 to TRBJ2-1; 9 nucleotides align to TRBD1. The V gene's germline CDR1 is SGHVS and CDR2 FNYEAQ. The junction had 8 bases not matched to a gene; V was cut back by 0 bases and J by 5 bases. This CDR3 is built from 17 residues. CDR3 nucleotide sequence: TGTGCCAGCAGCTTAGCGCAATGGACAGGGGTCCACAATGAGCAGTTCTTC. Its protein product is CASSLAQWTGVHNEQFF.

This clonotype was observed a handful of times. The chain has TRBV28 and TRBJ2-1; D is undetermined. Germline V lookup: CDR1 MDHEN, CDR2 SYDVKM. V was shortened by 7 bases and J by 4 bases, with 8 bases between the two germline ends. This CDR3 has 12 residues. The CDR3: CASIGIYNEQFF. The CDR3, as DNA: TGTGCCAGCATTGGAATATACAATGAGCAGTTCTTC.

This clonotype occurred a few times. The gene calls are TRBV4-1 and TRBJ2-4; D might be TRBD2 (5 bases). V dropped 1 base and J dropped 1 base, with 8 bases sitting between them. CDR1 is MGHRA and CDR2 is YSYEKL in the germline V gene. CDR3 length: 15 residues. The CDR3 sequence is CASSQGGEAKNIQYF. In DNA form, the CDR3 reads TGCGCCAGCAGCCAAGGTGGGGAGGCCAAAAACATTCAGTACTTC.

This clonotype was found a few times. The CDR3 DNA follows: TGTGCCAGCAGACAAGGTGGGGGAACTGGAAACACCATATATTTT. It yields the protein CASRQGGGTGNTIYF. The chain links TRBV6-5 to TRBJ1-3; tentatively, D is TRBD1 (5 bases). Looked up from germline, CDR1 is MNHEY and CDR2 is SVGAGI. Trimming shortened V by 6 bases and J by 2 bases, and 14 bases separated the two germline ends. The CDR3 is 15 amino acids.

The sample holds a few counts of this clonotype. The V and J genes are TRBV28 and TRBJ2-2, with D possibly being TRBD1 or TRBD2 (5 bases each). Germline loops: CDR1 MDHEN, CDR2 SYDVKM. Trimming left V 5 bases short and J 4 bases short, with 17 bases between. The CDR3 has 16 residues. The CDR3 DNA reads as TGTGCCAGCAGTCCACGGGACCCCCCCAGCACCGGGGAGCTGTTTTTT. Its protein is CASSPRDPPSTGELFF. The whole variable domain, filled in from reference TRBV28 and TRBJ2-2, reads DVKVTQSSRYLVKRTGEKVFLECVQDMDHENMFWYRQDPGLGLRLIYFSYDVKMKEKGDIPEGYSVSREKKERFSLILESASTNQTSMYLCASSPRDPPSTGELFFGEGSRLTVL.

This clonotype has a count of ten or more. J is TRBJ2-7 and V is TRBV7-2; 7 bases map to TRBD1. V lost 6 bases and J lost 7; bases outside the gene matches: 6. The CDR3 contains 12 residues. The germline gives CDR1 SGHTA, CDR2 FQGNSA. The CDR3 nucleotides read TGTGCCAGCAGAAAAACAGGGGTTGAGCAGTACTTC. Protein: CASRKTGVEQYF.

This chain joins TRBV19 and TRBJ2-7; D is perhaps TRBD2 (6 bases). In germline, CDR1 is LNHDA, CDR2 SQIVND (reference sequence). The V gene lost 5 bases and the J gene lost 0 bases, with 20 bases spanning the gap. The CDR3 loop spans 17 amino acids. The CDR3 nucleotides read TGTGCCAGTAGTCCCCGGGGGACCATTTCAAGCTCCTACGAGCAGTACTTC. Translating gives CASSPRGTISSSYEQYF.

The rearrangement uses TRBV11-2 and TRBJ2-2; D call uncertain. V shed 0 bases and J shed 6 bases, with 8 bases lying between them. The CDR3 length is 14 residues. Germline V CDR1 and CDR2: SGHAT, FQNNGV. CDR3 in amino acids: CASSLDLGSGELFF. CDR3 bases: TGTGCCAGCAGCTTAGACCTGGGCTCCGGGGAGCTGTTTTTT.

V usage is TRBV7-6 and J usage is TRBJ1-2; D is unresolved. The CDR3 is made up of 12 amino acids. Germline CDR1 reads SGHVS; CDR2 reads FNYEAQ. With 9 bases removed from V and 7 bases from J, the gap between germline ends came to 15 bases. The CDR3 protein is CASQKGLGGYTF. Written as DNA, the CDR3 is TGTGCCAGTCAGAAAGGGCTGGGTGGCTACACCTTC.

The chain has TRBV6-1 and TRBJ1-6; D is uncertain. V gave up 7 bases and J gave up 6 bases, with 10 bases separating them. CDR1 and CDR2 from the germline V gene are MNHNS and SASEGT. The CDR3 is made up of 13 amino acids. In nucleotides, the CDR3 is TGTGCCAGCAATGGGTTGAGTAATTCACCCCTCCACTTT. The encoded protein is CASNGLSNSPLHF.

This clonotype was recorded a few times. The rearrangement joins TRBV10-3 to TRBJ2-5; D ambiguous. With 2 bases removed from V and 2 bases from J, the gap between germline ends came to 3 bases. The CDR3 sequence is 12 residues long. Germline V gene lookup returns CDR1 ENHRY and CDR2 SYGVKD. This CDR3 reads CAISERQETQYF. The CDR3 bases are TGTGCCATCAGTGAGAGGCAAGAGACCCAGTACTTC.

The gene calls are TRBV12-3 or TRBV12-4 and TRBJ2-3; 8 bases are shared with TRBD2. Trimming at V came to 4 bases and at J to 0 bases, leaving 6 bases not matched to a gene. This CDR3 region has 16 residues. The CDR3 region is CASSSLPSGSTDTQYF. Here the CDR3 DNA reads TGTGCCAGCAGTTCCCTCCCTAGCGGGAGCACAGATACGCAGTATTTT.

J is TRBJ2-5 and V is TRBV7-8, with 8 bases identical to TRBD2. The germline V gene encodes CDR1 SGHVS and CDR2 FQNEAQ. With 5 bases clipped from V and 4 bases from J, the junction kept 6 bases outside the gene matches. The CDR3 has 14 amino acids. CDR3 DNA: TGTGCCAGCAGCCACGGGAGGGGGGGAGAGACCCAGTACTTC. This translates into CASSHGRGGETQYF.

This clonotype turned up a few times. This chain joins TRBV20-1 and TRBJ1-3, with D hard to call. The ends were cut back, 3 bases at V and 0 bases at J, with 9 bases in the middle. The CDR3 extends over 14 amino acids. Germline V lookup: CDR1 DFQATT, CDR2 SNEGSKA (reference sequence). CDR3 loop: CSASAWDSGNTIYF. In DNA form, the CDR3 reads TGCAGTGCTAGTGCATGGGACTCTGGAAACACCATATATTTT.

This clonotype has just a few counts. This chain uses TRBV6-1 with TRBJ2-2; 8 bases are shared with TRBD2. Trimming at V came to 10 bases and at J to 2 bases, leaving 12 bases not matched to a gene. CDR1 is MNHNS and CDR2 is SASEGT in the germline V gene. The CDR3 covers 16 residues. CDR3 in DNA: TGTGCCACTCACCGTAGCGGGACTATAAACACCGGGGAGCTGTTTTTT. Translated, it gives CATHRSGTINTGELFF.